Following are 5 T cell receptor beta chains from one sample sequenced in a study of low-dose radiotherapy and immunotherapy resistance in tumors. Primers used for first-strand cDNA, a TRAV- and TRBV-specific set, covered both alpha and beta chains. PCR amplification of the TCRs was performed with Phusion for approximately 20 PCR cycles, and it relied on a constant-region primer together with a V-primer adapter. TCRdb passed the reads through MiXCR, listing each CDR3 protein once. There are about 20,000 distinct CDR3 sequences in the sample; around 67% occur only once, and about an eighth lies in the top ten. The receptors were gathered from a human donor with advanced metastatic prostate, ovarian, gallbladder or colorectal cancer (not recorded which). This table probably holds off-target reads from a library built for another chain.

The chain employs TRBV11-1 and TRBJ2-7, with D tentatively TRBD2 (6 bases). Trimming took off 4 bases at V and 1 base at J, with 17 bases between the two ends. In germline, CDR1 is SGHAT, CDR2 FQDESV (reference sequence). The CDR3 loop spans 16 amino acids. The CDR3 DNA is TGTGCCAGCAGCTCCCACCGGGGGACTTGGTCCTACGAGCAGTACTTC. Translating gives CASSSHRGTWSYEQYF.

The CDR3 sequence: CASSLVGDYEQYF. DNA of the CDR3: TGCGCCAGCAGCTTGGTGGGGGATTACGAGCAGTACTTC. V and J are TRBV5-1 and TRBJ2-7; D could derive from TRBD1 or TRBD2 (5 bases each). Looked up from germline, CDR1 is SGHRS and CDR2 is YFSETQ. There are 13 residues in the CDR3. V lost 0 bases to trimming and J lost 4 bases, with 8 bases between them.

The V call is TRBV6-2 or TRBV6-3, the J call TRBJ2-7; D tentatively reads TRBD1 or TRBD2 (5 bases each). The CDR3 covers 14 residues. Germline-derived CDR1 and CDR2 are MNHEY and SVGEGT. Trimming left V 5 bases short and J 7 bases short, with 18 bases between. The CDR3 spells CASSQGTVNGEQYF. DNA of the CDR3: TGTGCCAGCAGTCAAGGGACGGTAAATGGGGAGCAGTACTTC.

To note about this clonotype: At one end the junction does not follow the germline gene, possibly because of a read error. V usage is TRBV5-3 and J usage is TRBJ2-1; 10 bases line up with TRBD2. TRBV5-3 is marked as an open reading frame, function uncertain. CDR3 length: 15 amino acids. Here the CDR3 reads CASSLLAGSYNEQFF. Written as DNA, the CDR3 is TGTGCCAGCAGCTTACTAGCGGGGTCCTACAATGAGCAGTTCTTC.

The V gene is TRBV4-3, the J gene TRBJ2-1; 10 positions match TRBD2. Per the germline V gene, CDR1 is LGHNA and CDR2 is YSLEER. The trim removed 4 bases at V and 4 bases at J, leaving 4 bases unmatched. This CDR3 has 15 amino acids. CDR3 loop: CASSLTGLAYNEQFF. In nucleotides, the CDR3 is TGCGCCAGCAGCCTAACGGGACTAGCGTACAATGAGCAGTTCTTC.